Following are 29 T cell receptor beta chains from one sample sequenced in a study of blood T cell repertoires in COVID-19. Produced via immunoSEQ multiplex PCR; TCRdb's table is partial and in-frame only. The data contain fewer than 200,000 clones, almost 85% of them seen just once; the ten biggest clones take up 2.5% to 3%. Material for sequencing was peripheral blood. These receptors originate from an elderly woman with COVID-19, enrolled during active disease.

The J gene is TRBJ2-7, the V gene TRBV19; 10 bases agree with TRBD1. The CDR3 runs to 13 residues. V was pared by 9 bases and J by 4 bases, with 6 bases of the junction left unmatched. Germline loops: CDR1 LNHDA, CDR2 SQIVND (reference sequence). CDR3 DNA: TGTGCCAGCGCAGACAGGGGGCTTTACGAGCAGTACTTC. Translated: CASADRGLYEQYF. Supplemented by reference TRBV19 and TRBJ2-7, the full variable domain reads DGGITQSPKYLFRKEGQNVTLSCEQNLNHDAMYWYRQDPGQGLRLIYYSQIVNDFQKGDIAEGYSVSREKKESFPLTVTSAQKNPTAFYLCASADRGLYEQYFGPGTRLTVT.

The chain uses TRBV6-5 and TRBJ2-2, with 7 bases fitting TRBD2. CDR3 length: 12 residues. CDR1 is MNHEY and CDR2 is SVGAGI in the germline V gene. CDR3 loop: CRGTKSTGELFF. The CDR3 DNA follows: TGTAGAGGGACTAAGAGCACCGGGGAGCTGTTTTTT.

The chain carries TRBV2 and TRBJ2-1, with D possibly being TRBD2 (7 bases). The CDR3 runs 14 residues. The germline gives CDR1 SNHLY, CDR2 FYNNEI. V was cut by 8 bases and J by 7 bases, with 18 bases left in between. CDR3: CASRGQREGNEQFF. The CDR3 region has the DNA TGTGCCAGCCGTGGACAGCGGGAAGGTAATGAGCAGTTCTTC.

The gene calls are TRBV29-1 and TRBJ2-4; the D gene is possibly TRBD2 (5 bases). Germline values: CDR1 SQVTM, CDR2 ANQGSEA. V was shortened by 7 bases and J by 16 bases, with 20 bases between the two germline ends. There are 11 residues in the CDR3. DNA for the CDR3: TGCAGCGCACGAGAGGGTCAGCGTCCCTACTTC. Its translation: CSAREGQRPYF.

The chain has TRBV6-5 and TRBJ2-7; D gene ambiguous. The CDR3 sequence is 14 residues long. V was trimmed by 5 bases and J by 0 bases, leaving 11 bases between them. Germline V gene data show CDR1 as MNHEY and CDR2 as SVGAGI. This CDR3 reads CASSTTLISYEQYF. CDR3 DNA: TGTGCCAGCAGTACAACGCTTATCTCCTACGAGCAGTACTTC.

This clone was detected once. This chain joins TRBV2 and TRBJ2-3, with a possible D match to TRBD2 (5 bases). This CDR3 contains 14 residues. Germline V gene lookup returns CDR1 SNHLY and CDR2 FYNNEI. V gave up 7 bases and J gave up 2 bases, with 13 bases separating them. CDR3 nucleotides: TGTGCCAGCATTCGTTCCGGGGACACAGATACGCAGTATTTT. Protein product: CASIRSGDTDTQYF.

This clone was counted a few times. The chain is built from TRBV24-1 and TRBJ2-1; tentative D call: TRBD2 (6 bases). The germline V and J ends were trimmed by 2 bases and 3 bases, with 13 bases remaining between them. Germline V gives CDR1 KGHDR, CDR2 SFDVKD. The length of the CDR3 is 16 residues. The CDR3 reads CATSDSGLNNYNEQFF. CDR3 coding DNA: TGTGCCACCAGTGATTCCGGACTAAATAACTACAATGAGCAGTTCTTC.

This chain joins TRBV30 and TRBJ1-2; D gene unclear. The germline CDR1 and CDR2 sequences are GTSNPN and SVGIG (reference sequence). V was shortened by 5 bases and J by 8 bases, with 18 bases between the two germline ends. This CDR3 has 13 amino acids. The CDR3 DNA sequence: TGTGCCTGGGGCAAATTAGCGGGAGCCGGCTACACCTTC. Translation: CAWGKLAGAGYTF.

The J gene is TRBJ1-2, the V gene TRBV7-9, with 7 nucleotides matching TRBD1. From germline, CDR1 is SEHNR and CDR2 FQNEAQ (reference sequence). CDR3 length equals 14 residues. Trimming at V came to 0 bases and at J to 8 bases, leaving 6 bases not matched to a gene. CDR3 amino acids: CASSLANRGGGYTF. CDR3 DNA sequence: TGTGCCAGCAGCTTAGCGAACAGGGGAGGCGGCTACACCTTC.

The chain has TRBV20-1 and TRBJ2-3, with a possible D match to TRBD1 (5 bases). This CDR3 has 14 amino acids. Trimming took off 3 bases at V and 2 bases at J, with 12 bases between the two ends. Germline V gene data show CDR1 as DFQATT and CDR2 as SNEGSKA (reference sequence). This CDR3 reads CSASRGGFTDTQYF. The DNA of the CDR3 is TGCAGTGCTAGTAGGGGCGGATTCACAGATACGCAGTATTTT.

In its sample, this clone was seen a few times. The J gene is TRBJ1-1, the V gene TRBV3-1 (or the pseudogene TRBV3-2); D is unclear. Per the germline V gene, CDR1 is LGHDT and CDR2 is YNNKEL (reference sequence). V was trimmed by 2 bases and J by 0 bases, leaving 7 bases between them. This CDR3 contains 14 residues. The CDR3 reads CASSQSHMNTEAFF. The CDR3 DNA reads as TGTGCCAGCAGCCAAAGCCATATGAACACTGAAGCTTTCTTT.

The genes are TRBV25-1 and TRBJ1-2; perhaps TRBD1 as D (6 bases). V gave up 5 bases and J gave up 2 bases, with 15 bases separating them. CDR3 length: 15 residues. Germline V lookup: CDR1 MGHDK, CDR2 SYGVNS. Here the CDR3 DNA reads TGTGCCAGCAGTTCCCTTGCAGGGGAGAACTATGGCTACACCTTC. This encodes CASSSLAGENYGYTF.

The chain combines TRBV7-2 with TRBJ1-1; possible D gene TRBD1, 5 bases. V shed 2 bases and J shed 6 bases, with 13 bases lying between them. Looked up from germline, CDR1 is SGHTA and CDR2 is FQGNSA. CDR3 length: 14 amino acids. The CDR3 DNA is TGTGCCAGCAGCTTACGATCAGGGATGGCTGAAGCTTTCTTT. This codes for CASSLRSGMAEAFF.

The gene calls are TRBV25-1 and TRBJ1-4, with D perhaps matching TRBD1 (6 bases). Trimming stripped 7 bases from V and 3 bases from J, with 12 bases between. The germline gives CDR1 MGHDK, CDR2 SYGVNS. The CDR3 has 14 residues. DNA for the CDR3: TGTGCCAGCACACCAGACAGGCCTAATGAAAAACTGTTTTTT. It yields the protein CASTPDRPNEKLFF.

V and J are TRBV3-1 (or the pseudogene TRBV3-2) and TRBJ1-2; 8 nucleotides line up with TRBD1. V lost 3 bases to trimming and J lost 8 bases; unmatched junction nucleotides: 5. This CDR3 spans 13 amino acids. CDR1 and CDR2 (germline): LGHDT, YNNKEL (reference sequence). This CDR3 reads CASSHRTGSGYTF. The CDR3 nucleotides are TGTGCCAGCAGCCACCGGACAGGGAGCGGCTACACCTTC.

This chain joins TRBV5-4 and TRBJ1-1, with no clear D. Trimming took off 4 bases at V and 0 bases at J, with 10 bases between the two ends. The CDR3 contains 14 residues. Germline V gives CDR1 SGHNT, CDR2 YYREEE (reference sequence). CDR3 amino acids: CASSSEVLNTEAFF. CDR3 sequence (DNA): TGTGCCAGCAGCAGTGAGGTTTTGAACACTGAAGCTTTCTTT.

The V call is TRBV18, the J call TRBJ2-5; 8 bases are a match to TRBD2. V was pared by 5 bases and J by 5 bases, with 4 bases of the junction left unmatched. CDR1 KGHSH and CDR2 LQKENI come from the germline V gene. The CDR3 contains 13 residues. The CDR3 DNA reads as TGTGCCAGCTCATCGGGACTAGGGGAGACCCAGTACTTC. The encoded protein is CASSSGLGETQYF.

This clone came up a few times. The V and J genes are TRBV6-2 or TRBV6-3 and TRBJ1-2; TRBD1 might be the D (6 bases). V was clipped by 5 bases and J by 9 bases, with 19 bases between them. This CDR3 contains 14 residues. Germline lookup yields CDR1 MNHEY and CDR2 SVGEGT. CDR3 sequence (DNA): TGTGCCAGCAGTGCCGACAGGACCCTTGTAAGCTACACCTTC. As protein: CASSADRTLVSYTF.

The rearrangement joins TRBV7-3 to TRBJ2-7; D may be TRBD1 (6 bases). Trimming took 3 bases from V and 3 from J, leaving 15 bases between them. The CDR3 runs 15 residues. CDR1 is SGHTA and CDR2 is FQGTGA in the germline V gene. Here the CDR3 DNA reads TGTGCCAGCAGCTTCTCTGGGGGCCCCGGCTACGAGCAGTACTTC. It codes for CASSFSGGPGYEQYF.

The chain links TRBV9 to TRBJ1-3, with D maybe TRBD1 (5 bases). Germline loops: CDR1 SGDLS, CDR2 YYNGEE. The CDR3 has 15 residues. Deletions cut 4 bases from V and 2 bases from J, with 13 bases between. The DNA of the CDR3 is TGTGCCAGCAGCCTCGACGGGGGTACTGGAAACACCATATATTTT. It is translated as CASSLDGGTGNTIYF.

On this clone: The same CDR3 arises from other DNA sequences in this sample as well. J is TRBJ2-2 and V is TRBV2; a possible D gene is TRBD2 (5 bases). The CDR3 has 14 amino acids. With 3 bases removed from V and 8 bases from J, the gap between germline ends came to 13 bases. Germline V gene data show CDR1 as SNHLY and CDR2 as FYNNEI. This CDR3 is CASSEALASGELFF. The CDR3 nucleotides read TGTGCCAGCAGTGAGGCTCTAGCTTCTGGGGAGCTGTTTTTT. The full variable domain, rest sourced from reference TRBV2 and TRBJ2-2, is EPEVTQTPSHQVTQMGQEVILRCVPISNHLYFYWYRQILGQKVEFLVSFYNNEISEKSEIFDDQFSVERPDGSNFTLKIRSTKLEDSAMYFCASSEALASGELFFGEGSRLTVL.

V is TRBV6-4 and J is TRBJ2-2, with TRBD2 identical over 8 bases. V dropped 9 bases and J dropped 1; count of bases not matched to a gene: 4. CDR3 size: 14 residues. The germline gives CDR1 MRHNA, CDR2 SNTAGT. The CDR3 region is CASSREENTGELFF. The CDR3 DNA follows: TGTGCCAGTTCGCGGGAGGAGAACACCGGGGAGCTGTTTTTT.

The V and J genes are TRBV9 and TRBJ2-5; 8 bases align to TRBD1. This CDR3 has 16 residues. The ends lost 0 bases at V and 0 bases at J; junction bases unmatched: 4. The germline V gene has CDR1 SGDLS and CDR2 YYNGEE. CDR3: CASSVGSGGYQETQYF. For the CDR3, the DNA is TGTGCCAGCAGCGTAGGATCAGGGGGCTACCAAGAGACCCAGTACTTC.

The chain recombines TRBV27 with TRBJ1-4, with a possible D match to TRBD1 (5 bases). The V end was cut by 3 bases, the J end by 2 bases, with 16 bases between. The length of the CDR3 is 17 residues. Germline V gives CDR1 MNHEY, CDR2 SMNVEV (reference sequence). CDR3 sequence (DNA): TGTGCCAGCAGTTTTAAAAAAGGGGCTCGGACTAATGAAAAACTGTTTTTT. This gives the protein CASSFKKGARTNEKLFF.

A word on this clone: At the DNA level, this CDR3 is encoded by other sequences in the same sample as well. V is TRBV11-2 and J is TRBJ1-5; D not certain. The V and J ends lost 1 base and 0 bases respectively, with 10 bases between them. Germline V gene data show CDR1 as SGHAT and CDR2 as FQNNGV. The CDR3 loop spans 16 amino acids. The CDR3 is CASSLVGGNSNQPQHF. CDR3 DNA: TGTGCCAGCAGCTTAGTGGGAGGGAATAGCAATCAGCCCCAGCATTTT.

As DNA, the CDR3 is TGTGCCAGCTCACCGCCCGTGCGCTACAATGAGCAGTTCTTC. Its translation is CASSPPVRYNEQFF. The chain couples TRBV18 to TRBJ2-1; D unclear. CDR1 and CDR2 from the germline V gene are KGHSH and LQKENI. The ends were cut back, 3 bases at V and 3 bases at J, with 9 bases in the middle. The CDR3 runs 14 residues.

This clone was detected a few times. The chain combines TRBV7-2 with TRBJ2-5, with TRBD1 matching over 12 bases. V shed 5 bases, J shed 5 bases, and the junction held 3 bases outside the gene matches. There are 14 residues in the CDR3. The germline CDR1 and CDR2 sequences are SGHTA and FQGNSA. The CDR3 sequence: CASSRDRGRETQYF. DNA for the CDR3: TGTGCCAGCAGCCGGGACAGGGGGCGGGAGACCCAGTACTTC.

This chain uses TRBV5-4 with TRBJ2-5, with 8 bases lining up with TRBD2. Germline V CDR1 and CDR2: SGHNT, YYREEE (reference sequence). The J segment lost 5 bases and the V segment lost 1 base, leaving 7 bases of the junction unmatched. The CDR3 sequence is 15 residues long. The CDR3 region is CASSLKGLEGETQYF. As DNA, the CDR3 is TGTGCCAGCAGCTTGAAGGGACTAGAGGGGGAGACCCAGTACTTC.

The DNA of the CDR3 is TGCGCCAGCAGAGGACTAGCAGCGTACGAGCAGTACTTC. This codes for CASRGLAAYEQYF. The rearrangement joins TRBV5-1 to TRBJ2-7; TRBD2 agrees at 8 bases. This CDR3 has 13 amino acids. Germline loops: CDR1 SGHRS, CDR2 YFSETQ. Losses at the gene ends were 5 bases for V and 4 bases for J; bases not matched to a gene: 5.